This TCR beta chain derives from a study of blood T cell repertoires in COVID-19. The data were produced by immunoSEQ multiplex PCR, yet TCRdb's version contains in-frame clones alone and is incomplete. The profile shows hundreds of thousands of clones, 65% to 90% of them singletons. Sequencing used PBMCs or T cells enriched from blood (not recorded which). This TCR was recovered from a man aged 18-30 years who had recovered from COVID-19.

CDR3 amino acids: CASSLANGGYSTDTQYF. CDR3 in DNA: TGCGCCAGCAGCTTGGCCAATGGCGGCTATAGCACAGATACGCAGTATTTT. The chain uses TRBV5-1 and TRBJ2-3; no definite D call. The V gene's germline CDR1 is SGHRS and CDR2 YFSETQ. Trimming pared 0 bases from V and 0 bases from J, leaving 14 bases between. CDR3 size: 17 residues.